Each of the 4 T cell receptor beta chains below was sequenced from the same sample in a study of blood T cell repertoires in COVID-19. Profiled with immunoSEQ multiplex PCR; TCRdb holds only in-frame clones, not every one. The sample has about 59,000 clones, around 91% seen once; the top ten hold over 7.5%. The source material was peripheral blood. All receptors derive from a human donor in a cohort sampled during active COVID-19.

There are a few counts of this clone. The chain has TRBV6-1 and TRBJ2-5; 9 nucleotides line up with TRBD1. After removal of 1 base from V and 1 base from J, the junction contained 13 bases not matched to a gene. CDR1 is MNHNS and CDR2 is SASEGT in the germline V gene. CDR3 size: 19 residues. DNA for the CDR3: TGTGCCAGCAGTGAAGTGGGACAGGGCCCATCGAACTTCCAAGAGACCCAGTACTTC. Translating gives CASSEVGQGPSNFQETQYF.

The rearrangement links TRBV3-1 (or the pseudogene TRBV3-2) to TRBJ1-4, with D perhaps matching TRBD1 (5 bases). Germline V gene data show CDR1 as LGHDT and CDR2 as YNNKEL (reference sequence). V was pared by 1 base and J by 8 bases, with 11 bases between. The CDR3 sequence is 14 residues long. Here the CDR3 reads CASSQAPGREKLFF. CDR3 nucleotides: TGTGCCAGCAGCCAAGCGCCAGGGAGGGAAAAACTGTTTTTT.

The chain carries TRBV25-1 and TRBJ2-7; tentatively, D is TRBD2 (5 bases). The V and J ends lost 6 bases and 2 bases respectively, with 14 bases between them. The CDR3 length is 14 residues. Germline loops: CDR1 MGHDK, CDR2 SYGVNS. Here the CDR3 DNA reads TGTGCCAGCAGCGTGGACTTTTCCCCCTACGAGCAGTACTTC. Translated: CASSVDFSPYEQYF.

The V and J genes are TRBV5-5 and TRBJ2-7; TRBD2 might be the D (5 bases). The CDR3 has 12 amino acids. Germline CDR1 is SGHKS and CDR2 is YYEKEE (reference sequence). Between the trimmed V and J ends, which lost 5 bases and 9 bases, there was a span of 15 bases. CDR3 region: CASSERNSRQYF. The CDR3 nucleotides read TGTGCCAGCAGTGAGCGGAACTCGAGGCAGTACTTC.